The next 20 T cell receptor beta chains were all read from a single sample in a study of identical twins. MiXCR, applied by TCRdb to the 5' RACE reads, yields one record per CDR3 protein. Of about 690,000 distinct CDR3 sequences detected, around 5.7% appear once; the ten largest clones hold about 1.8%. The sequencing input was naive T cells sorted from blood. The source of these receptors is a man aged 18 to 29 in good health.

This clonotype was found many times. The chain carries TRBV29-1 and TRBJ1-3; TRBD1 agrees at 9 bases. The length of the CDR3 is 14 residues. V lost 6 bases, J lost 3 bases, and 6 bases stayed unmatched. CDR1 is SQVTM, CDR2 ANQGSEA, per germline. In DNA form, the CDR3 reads TGCAGCGTGGCGGACAGGGGATTTGGAAACACCATATATTTT. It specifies CSVADRGFGNTIYF.

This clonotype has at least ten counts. CDR3 sequence reads: CASSPSGLASYEQYV. For the CDR3, the DNA is TGTGCCAGCAGCCCCTCCGGACTAGCCTCCTACGAGCAGTACGTC. The chain has TRBV6-2 or TRBV6-3 and TRBJ2-7; 8 bases agree with TRBD2. The CDR3 has 15 amino acids. Germline V CDR1 and CDR2: MNHEY, SVGEGT. Losses at the gene ends were 6 bases for V and 0 bases for J; bases not matched to a gene: 7.

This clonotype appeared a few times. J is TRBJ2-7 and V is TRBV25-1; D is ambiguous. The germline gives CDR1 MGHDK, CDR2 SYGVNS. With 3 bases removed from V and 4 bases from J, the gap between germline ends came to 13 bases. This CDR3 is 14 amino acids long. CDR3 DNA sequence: TGTGCCAGCAGTGAGCCCGGACGGAAATACGAGCAGTACGTC. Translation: CASSEPGRKYEQYV.

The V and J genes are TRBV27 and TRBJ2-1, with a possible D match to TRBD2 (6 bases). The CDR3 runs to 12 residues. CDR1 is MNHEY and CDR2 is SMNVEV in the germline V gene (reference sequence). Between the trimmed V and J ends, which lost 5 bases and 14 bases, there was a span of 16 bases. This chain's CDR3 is CASSGPGTVEFF. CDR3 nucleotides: TGTGCCAGCAGTGGACCCGGGACTGTGGAGTTCTTC.

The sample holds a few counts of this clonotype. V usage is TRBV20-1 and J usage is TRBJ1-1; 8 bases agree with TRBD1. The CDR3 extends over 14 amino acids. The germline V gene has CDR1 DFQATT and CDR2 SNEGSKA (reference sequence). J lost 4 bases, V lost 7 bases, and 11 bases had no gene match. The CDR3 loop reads CSGLTGGWGTEAFF. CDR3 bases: TGCAGTGGTCTCACAGGGGGTTGGGGCACTGAAGCTTTCTTT.

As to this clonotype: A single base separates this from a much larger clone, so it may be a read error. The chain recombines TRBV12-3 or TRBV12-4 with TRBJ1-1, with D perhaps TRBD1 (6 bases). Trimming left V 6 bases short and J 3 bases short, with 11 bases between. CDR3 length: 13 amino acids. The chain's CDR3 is CASRREGDTEAFF. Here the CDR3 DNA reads TGTGCCAGCAGGCGAGAGGGGGACACTGAAGCTTTCTTT.

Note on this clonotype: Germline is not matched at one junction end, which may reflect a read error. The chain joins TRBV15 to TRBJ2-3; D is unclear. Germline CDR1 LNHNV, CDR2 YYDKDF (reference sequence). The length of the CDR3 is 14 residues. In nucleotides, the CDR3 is TGTGGCACCAGCAGAGATGCGGGCACAGATACGCAGTATTTT. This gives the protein CGTSRDAGTDTQYF.

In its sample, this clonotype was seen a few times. CDR3 DNA: TGTGCCAGCAAAGGGGACTACAAAGAGACCCAGTACTTC. Protein product: CASKGDYKETQYF. The chain uses TRBV6-6 and TRBJ2-5, with 7 nucleotides matching TRBD2. There are 13 residues in the CDR3. J was trimmed by 3 bases and V by 7 bases; bases with no gene match: 5. Looked up from germline, CDR1 is MNHNY and CDR2 is SVGAGI (reference sequence).

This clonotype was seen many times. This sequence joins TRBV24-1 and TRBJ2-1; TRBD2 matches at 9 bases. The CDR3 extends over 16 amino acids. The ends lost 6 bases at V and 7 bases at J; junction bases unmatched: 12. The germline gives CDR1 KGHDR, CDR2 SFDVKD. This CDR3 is CATSRVGLAGRNEQFF. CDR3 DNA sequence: TGTGCCACCAGTCGGGTCGGGCTAGCGGGAAGGAATGAGCAGTTCTTC.

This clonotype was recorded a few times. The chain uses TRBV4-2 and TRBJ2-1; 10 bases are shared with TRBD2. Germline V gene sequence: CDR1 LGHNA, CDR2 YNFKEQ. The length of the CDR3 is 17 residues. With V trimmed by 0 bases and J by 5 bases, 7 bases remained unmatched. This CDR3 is CASSQDIRTSGDNEQFF. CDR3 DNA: TGTGCCAGCAGCCAAGATATTCGGACTAGCGGTGACAATGAGCAGTTCTTC.

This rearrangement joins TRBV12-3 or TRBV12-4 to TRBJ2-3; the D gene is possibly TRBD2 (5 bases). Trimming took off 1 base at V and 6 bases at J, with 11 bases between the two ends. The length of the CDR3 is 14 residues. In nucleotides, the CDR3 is TGTGCCAGCAGTTTAGGCCCTAGGAGGGATACGCAGTATTTT. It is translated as CASSLGPRRDTQYF.

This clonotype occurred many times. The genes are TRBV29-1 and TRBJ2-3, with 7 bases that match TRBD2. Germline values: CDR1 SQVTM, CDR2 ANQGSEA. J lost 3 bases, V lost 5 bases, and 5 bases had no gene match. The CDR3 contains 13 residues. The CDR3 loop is CSVWEGPTDTQYF. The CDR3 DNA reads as TGCAGCGTTTGGGAGGGCCCTACAGATACGCAGTATTTT.

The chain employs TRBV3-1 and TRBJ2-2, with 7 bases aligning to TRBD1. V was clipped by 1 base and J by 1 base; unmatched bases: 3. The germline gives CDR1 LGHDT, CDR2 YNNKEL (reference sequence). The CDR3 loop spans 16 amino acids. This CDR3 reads CASSQGWTGNTGELFF. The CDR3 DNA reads TGTGCCAGCAGCCAAGGGTGGACAGGGAACACCGGGGAGCTGTTTTTT.

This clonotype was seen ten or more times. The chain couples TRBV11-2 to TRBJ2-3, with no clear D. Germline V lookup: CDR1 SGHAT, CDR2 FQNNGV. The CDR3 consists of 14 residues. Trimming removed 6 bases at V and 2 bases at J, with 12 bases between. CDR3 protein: CASSTDRPTDTQYF. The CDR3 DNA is TGTGCCAGCAGTACGGACCGACCCACAGATACGCAGTATTTT.

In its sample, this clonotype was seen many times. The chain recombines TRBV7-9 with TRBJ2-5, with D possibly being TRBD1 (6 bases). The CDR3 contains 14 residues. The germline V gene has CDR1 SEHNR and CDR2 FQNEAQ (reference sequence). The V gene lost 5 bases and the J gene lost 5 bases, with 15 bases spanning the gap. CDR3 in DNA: TGTGCCAGCAGCCGAGCACAGGGACGGGAGACCCAGTACTTC. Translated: CASSRAQGRETQYF.

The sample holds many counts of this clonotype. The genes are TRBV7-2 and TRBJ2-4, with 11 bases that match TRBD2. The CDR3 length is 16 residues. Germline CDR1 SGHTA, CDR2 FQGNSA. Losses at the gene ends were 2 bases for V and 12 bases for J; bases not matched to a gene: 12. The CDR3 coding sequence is TGTGCCAGCAGCTTAAGTCTGCTAGCGGGAGGTTTAGGTCAGTACTTC. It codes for CASSLSLLAGGLGQYF.

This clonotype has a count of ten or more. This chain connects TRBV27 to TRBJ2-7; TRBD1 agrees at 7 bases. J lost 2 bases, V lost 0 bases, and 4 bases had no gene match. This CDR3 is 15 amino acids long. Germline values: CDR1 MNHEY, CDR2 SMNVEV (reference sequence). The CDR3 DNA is TGTGCCAGCAGTTTATCCCCTACAGGGGCCTACGAGCAGTACTTC. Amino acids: CASSLSPTGAYEQYF.

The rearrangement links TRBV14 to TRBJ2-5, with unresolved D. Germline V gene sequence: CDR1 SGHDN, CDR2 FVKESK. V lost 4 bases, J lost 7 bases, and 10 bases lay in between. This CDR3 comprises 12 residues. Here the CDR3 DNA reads TGTGCCAGCAGCCCTACTGTCGGGACCCAGTACTTC. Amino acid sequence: CASSPTVGTQYF.

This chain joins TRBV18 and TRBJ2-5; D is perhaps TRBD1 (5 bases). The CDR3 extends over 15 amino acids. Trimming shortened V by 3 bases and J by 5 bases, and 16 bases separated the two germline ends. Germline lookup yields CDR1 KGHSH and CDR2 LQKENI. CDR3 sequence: CASSPPVGLRETQYF. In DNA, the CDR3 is TGTGCCAGCTCACCCCCCGTGGGGCTGAGGGAGACCCAGTACTTC. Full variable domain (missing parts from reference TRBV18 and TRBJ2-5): NAGVMQNPRHLVRRRGQEARLRCSPMKGHSHVYWYRQLPEEGLKFMVYLQKENIIDESGMPKERFSAEFPKEGPSILRIQQVVRGDSAAYFCASSPPVGLRETQYFGPGTRLLVL.

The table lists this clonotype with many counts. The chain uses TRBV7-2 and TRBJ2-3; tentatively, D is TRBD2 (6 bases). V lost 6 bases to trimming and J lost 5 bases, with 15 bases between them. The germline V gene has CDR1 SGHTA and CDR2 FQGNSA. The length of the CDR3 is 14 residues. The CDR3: CASSRSGRGDTQYF. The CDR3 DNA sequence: TGTGCCAGCAGTCGGAGCGGGCGGGGAGATACGCAGTATTTT. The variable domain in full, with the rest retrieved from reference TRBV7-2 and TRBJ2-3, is GAGVSQSPSNKVTEKGKDVELRCDPISGHTALYWYRQSLGQGLEFLIYFQGNSAPDKSGLPSDRFSAERTGGSVSTLTIQRTQQEDSAVYLCASSRSGRGDTQYFGPGTRLTVL.